The 16 T cell receptor beta chains listed next were all sequenced from one sample in a study of shared clonotypes between healthy human individuals (dated by TCRdb to 2020 to 2022). Library construction relied on the immunoSEQ multiplex PCR assay. In TCRdb, the immuneACCESS table is reduced to in-frame sequences with V and J assigned. These tables do not hold every clone; where another copy was compared, an unresolved V gene accounts for under half, and the others remain unexplained. The sample data list 2.3 million or so clones, and 80% to 95% of these were observed just once. The biggest ten clones account for 0.35% to 0.45% of the sample. Sequencing input: naive CD4+ T cells from PBMCs. The sample's cell subset or site label, decoded: CD45RA+ positively selected. Receptors originate from a man younger than 35 in good health. Some clones in this sample may be carry-over from other donors' samples.

This clone turned up a few times. The same CDR3 is also encoded by other DNA sequences in this sample. The chain couples TRBV28 to TRBJ2-7; no definite D call. Trimming pared 5 bases from V and 4 bases from J, leaving 9 bases between. This CDR3 comprises 12 residues. Germline loops: CDR1 MDHEN, CDR2 SYDVKM. CDR3 DNA: TGTGCCAGCAGTCCAAGGGTGTACGAGCAGTACTTC. It yields the protein CASSPRVYEQYF.

The chain's CDR3 is CSVKQGYNEQFF. In DNA, the CDR3 is TGCAGCGTGAAACAGGGTTACAATGAGCAGTTCTTC. This chain connects TRBV29-1 to TRBJ2-1; D possibly corresponds to TRBD1 (6 bases). Germline lookup yields CDR1 SQVTM and CDR2 ANQGSEA. Trimming stripped 6 bases from V and 4 bases from J, with 10 bases between. The CDR3 extends over 12 amino acids.

This rearrangement joins TRBV5-5 to TRBJ2-2; possibly TRBD1 for D (6 bases). The CDR3 has 16 amino acids. The ends were cut back, 1 base at V and 0 bases at J, with 10 bases in the middle. CDR1 and CDR2 from the germline V gene are SGHKS and YYEKEE (reference sequence). The CDR3 loop is CASSLTGNANTGELFF. The CDR3 bases are TGTGCCAGCAGCTTGACAGGGAACGCGAACACCGGGGAGCTGTTTTTT.

V and J are TRBV2 and TRBJ1-5; TRBD1 aligns across 10 bases. The V and J ends lost 10 bases and 5 bases, in that order; junction bases with no gene match: 8. The CDR3 runs 14 residues. The germline V gene has CDR1 SNHLY and CDR2 FYNNEI. The CDR3 loop is CAIQTGGNDQPQHF. CDR3 sequence (DNA): TGTGCCATCCAGACAGGGGGCAACGATCAGCCCCAGCATTTT.

The chain couples TRBV9 to TRBJ1-1, with no clear D. Trimming left V 2 bases short and J 4 bases short, with 12 bases between. The CDR3 is 14 amino acids. In germline, CDR1 is SGDLS, CDR2 YYNGEE. The CDR3 reads CASSVSGPGTEAFF. Written as DNA, the CDR3 is TGTGCCAGCAGCGTTTCCGGACCGGGCACTGAAGCTTTCTTT. Together with reference TRBV9 and TRBJ1-1, the CDR3 gives the full variable domain: DSGVTQTPKHLITATGQRVTLRCSPRSGDLSVYWYQQSLDQGLQFLIQYYNGEERAKGNILERFSAQQFPDLHSELNLSSLELGDSALYFCASSVSGPGTEAFFGQGTRLTVV.

The chain carries TRBV10-3 and TRBJ2-7; 9 bases are shared with TRBD1. V lost 4 bases to trimming and J lost 8 bases; unmatched junction nucleotides: 18. This CDR3 region has 17 residues. CDR1 and CDR2 from the germline V gene are ENHRY and SYGVKD. The CDR3 region has the DNA TGTGCCATCAGTGGAACTTTACAGGGGGCCGTCGAAGAAAAGCAGTACTTC. Its protein product is CAISGTLQGAVEEKQYF.

This sequence joins TRBV4-1 and TRBJ2-3, with D perhaps matching TRBD2 (6 bases). V lost 4 bases and J lost 1, with 12 bases in between. This CDR3 has 15 residues. CDR1 and CDR2 from the germline V gene are MGHRA and YSYEKL. In DNA, the CDR3 is TGCGCCAGCAGCCCTCGGGAGAGGGGCACAGATACGCAGTATTTT. Translated, it gives CASSPRERGTDTQYF.

The table lists this clone with a few counts. The same CDR3 can be traced to other DNA sequences in this sample. This chain uses TRBV28 with TRBJ1-5; no clear D. Germline V gene sequence: CDR1 MDHEN, CDR2 SYDVKM. The CDR3 length is 12 residues. V was shortened by 4 bases and J by 6 bases, with 7 bases between the two germline ends. The DNA of the CDR3 is TGTGCCAGCAGTTCGCAAGGTCAGCCCCAGCATTTT. Protein: CASSSQGQPQHF.

The rearrangement links TRBV11-2 to TRBJ2-5, with a possible D match to TRBD2 (6 bases). Trimming took 3 bases from V and 4 from J, leaving 15 bases between them. Germline V gene lookup returns CDR1 SGHAT and CDR2 FQNNGV. The CDR3 runs 15 residues. The CDR3 DNA sequence: TGTGCCAGCAGCTTTCGACGGAGGGTGGGAGAGACCCAGTACTTC. Its translation is CASSFRRRVGETQYF.

V gene TRBV5-4 combines with J gene TRBJ2-5; 8 bases match TRBD2. This CDR3 contains 13 residues. J lost 5 bases, V lost 1 base, and 1 base had no gene match. The germline gives CDR1 SGHNT, CDR2 YYREEE (reference sequence). In nucleotides, the CDR3 is TGTGCCAGCAGCTTGCTAGCGGGTGAGACCCAGTACTTC. It translates to CASSLLAGETQYF.

This chain joins TRBV7-8 and TRBJ2-3; perhaps TRBD2 as D (6 bases). The CDR3 extends over 11 amino acids. Trimming took 5 bases from V and 6 from J, leaving 6 bases between them. Germline CDR1 and CDR2: SGHVS and FQNEAQ. The CDR3 region has the DNA TGTGCCAGCAGCCGGGGGGATACGCAGTATTTT. It yields the protein CASSRGDTQYF.

V is TRBV2 and J is TRBJ1-1, with TRBD1 matching 9 bases. Losses at the gene ends were 5 bases for V and 4 bases for J; bases not matched to a gene: 11. The germline CDR1 and CDR2 sequences are SNHLY and FYNNEI. The CDR3 length is 16 residues. This chain's CDR3 is CASSPPGTGRRTEAFF. CDR3 nucleotide sequence: TGTGCCAGCAGTCCCCCCGGGACAGGGAGACGCACTGAAGCTTTCTTT.

In its sample, this clone was seen once. Distinct nucleotide sequences in the sample also encode this CDR3. This chain joins TRBV18 and TRBJ2-7, with 7 bases that match TRBD1. Trimming cost V 3 bases and J 4 bases; bases outside gene matches: 3. From germline, CDR1 is KGHSH and CDR2 LQKENI. CDR3 size: 13 residues. CDR3 DNA sequence: TGTGCCAGCTCACCGGGGACAGAATACGAGCAGTACTTC. Its protein product is CASSPGTEYEQYF.

The chain is built from TRBV4-2 and TRBJ2-7; 9 bases agree with TRBD1. The CDR3 is 16 amino acids. Per the germline V gene, CDR1 is LGHNA and CDR2 is YNFKEQ. Trimming took 5 bases from V and 5 from J; bases not matched to a gene: 13. The CDR3 spells CASSYASQGASHEQYF. For the CDR3, the DNA is TGTGCCAGCAGCTATGCCTCACAGGGGGCTTCCCACGAGCAGTACTTC.

The rearrangement uses TRBV18 and TRBJ1-2; D is perhaps TRBD1 (6 bases). Germline loops: CDR1 KGHSH, CDR2 LQKENI. Trimming took off 3 bases at V and 3 bases at J, with 11 bases between the two ends. CDR3 length: 14 residues. CDR3 residues: CASSPYAGDYGYTF. In DNA form, the CDR3 reads TGTGCCAGCTCACCCTATGCAGGGGACTATGGCTACACCTTC.

The chain uses TRBV28 and TRBJ1-5; D is unclear. Trimming removed 4 bases at V and 6 bases at J, with 16 bases between. Germline CDR1 reads MDHEN; CDR2 reads SYDVKM. The CDR3 sequence is 15 residues long. CDR3 DNA sequence: TGTGCCAGCAGTTATAACCGAGGACGGCCTCAGCCCCAGCATTTT. Its translation is CASSYNRGRPQPQHF.